The 7 T cell receptor beta chains in this list originate from one sample, sequenced in a study of regulatory T cells in long-lasting Graves disease. TCR beta libraries were built with iRepertoire HTBI primers and Arm-PCR of CDR3 regions. In TCRdb, the multiplex PCR reads were re-called with MiXCR into one record per CDR3 protein. There are 550,000 to 700,000 distinct CDR3 sequences in the sample; about 15% occur only once, and 12% lies in the top ten. Regarding time point: newly diagnosed GD, antithyroid drugs for less than 3 months. The TCR library was made from RNA extracted from PBMCs. In addition, the sample was reused for a study of T cells in Graves' hyperthyroidism and ophthalmopathy.

The source was peripheral blood mononuclear cells (PBMCs), collected at new diagnosis, from a patient treated with antithyroid drugs. The receptors stem from a man younger than 30 with Graves disease.

This clonotype was recorded at least ten times. This rearrangement joins TRBV7-2 to TRBJ2-7; 8 nucleotides match TRBD2. Germline assignment: CDR1 SGHTA and CDR2 FQGNSA. The CDR3 covers 15 residues. V shed 5 bases, J shed 2 bases, and the junction held 8 bases outside the gene matches. The CDR3 region is CASSPSSGVAYEQYF. For the CDR3, the DNA is TGTGCCAGCAGCCCAAGTAGCGGGGTAGCCTACGAGCAGTACTTC.

This clonotype was detected a few times. The chain employs TRBV6-6 and TRBJ1-1; possibly TRBD1 for D (5 bases). CDR1 MNHNY and CDR2 SVGAGI come from the germline V gene (reference sequence). The CDR3 extends over 15 amino acids. With 0 bases removed from V and 1 base from J, the gap between germline ends came to 9 bases. This chain's CDR3 is CASSYSTAGNTEAFF. The CDR3 DNA is TGTGCCAGCAGTTACTCGACAGCGGGGAACACTGAAGCTTTCTTT.

The chain has TRBV2 and TRBJ2-4; perhaps TRBD2 as D (5 bases). The length of the CDR3 is 12 residues. Per germline, CDR1 SNHLY and CDR2 FYNNEI. Trimming pared 1 base from V and 9 bases from J, leaving 7 bases between. The DNA of the CDR3 is TGTGCCAGCAGTGAAGGACTAACCATTCAGTACTTC. Translation gives CASSEGLTIQYF.

This clonotype was observed at least ten times. The chain combines TRBV20-1 with TRBJ1-2; 10 bases agree with TRBD1. The CDR3 consists of 13 residues. Germline loops: CDR1 DFQATT, CDR2 SNEGSKA (reference sequence). Germline trimming cut 5 bases from V and 4 bases from J; bases unmatched to any gene: 4. The CDR3 loop reads CSALGDRGYGYTF. In DNA, the CDR3 is TGCAGTGCTCTGGGGGACAGGGGCTATGGCTACACCTTC.

In the case of this clonotype: A read error may be the cause here, since a much bigger clone is one base away. The CDR3 DNA sequence: TGTGCCAGCAGTCTCTATTACAGGGAGTTAACTGAAGCTTTCTTT. It specifies CASSLYYRELTEAFF. The chain uses TRBV28 and TRBJ1-1, with D maybe TRBD1 (6 bases). The CDR3 loop spans 15 amino acids. The germline V gene encodes CDR1 MDHEN and CDR2 SYDVKM. V dropped 5 bases and J dropped 5 bases, with 18 bases sitting between them.

This clonotype was detected only a few times. The chain employs TRBV20-1 and TRBJ2-7, with TRBD2 as a possible D gene (5 bases). Trimming took 1 base from V and 4 from J, leaving 8 bases between them. In germline, CDR1 is DFQATT, CDR2 SNEGSKA (reference sequence). The CDR3 contains 12 residues. CDR3 amino acids: CSARAEGYEQYF. The DNA for the CDR3 is TGCAGTGCTAGAGCCGAGGGTTACGAGCAGTACTTC.

In its sample, this clonotype was seen many times. The chain joins TRBV2 to TRBJ1-3; D not resolved. The CDR3 length is 15 residues. Trimming shortened V by 7 bases and J by 0 bases, and 13 bases separated the two germline ends. Germline V CDR1 and CDR2: SNHLY, FYNNEI. The CDR3 nucleotides are TGTGCCAGCAAGATGGCCTTCTTCTCTGGAAACACCATATATTTT. Translation: CASKMAFFSGNTIYF. The full variable domain, in which reference TRBV2 and TRBJ1-3 provide the parts outside the CDR3, is EPEVTQTPSHQVTQMGQEVILRCVPISNHLYFYWYRQILGQKVEFLVSFYNNEISEKSEIFDDQFSVERPDGSNFTLKIRSTKLEDSAMYFCASKMAFFSGNTIYFGEGSWLTVV.